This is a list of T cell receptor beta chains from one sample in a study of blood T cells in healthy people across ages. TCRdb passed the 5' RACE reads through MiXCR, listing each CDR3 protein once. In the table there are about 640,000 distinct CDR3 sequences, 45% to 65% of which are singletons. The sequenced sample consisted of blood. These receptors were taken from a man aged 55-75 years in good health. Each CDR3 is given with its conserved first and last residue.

CASSLGSDAETQYF	TRBV7-8	TRBJ2-5	14
CASSQFGGGAQETQYF	TRBV3-1	TRBJ2-5	16
CASSPPDRDRANTGELFF	TRBV18	TRBJ2-2	18
CASSAHRANTEAFF	TRBV5-1	TRBJ1-1	14
CASAEGPWGYTF	TRBV12-3/TRBV12-4	TRBJ1-2	12
CAISPYGGATLEQFF	TRBV10-3	TRBJ2-1	15
CASSGVNTRGETQYF	TRBV2	NA	15
CASSLGDHNQPQHF	TRBV11-2	TRBJ1-5	14
CASSPAGWETQYF	TRBV7-9	TRBJ2-5	13
CSAREGAGYGYTF	TRBV20-1	TRBJ1-2	13
CASSLAGPRNNEQFF	TRBV12-3/TRBV12-4	TRBJ2-1	15
CASSLTSGGGEQFF	TRBV7-2	TRBJ2-1	14
CASSPEWTGVGYTF	TRBV7-2	TRBJ1-2	14
CASSPNRGWNTEAFF	TRBV27	TRBJ1-1	15
CASSRTSAGSEQFF	TRBV5-1	TRBJ2-1	14
CAISESLRGVGNEQYF	TRBV10-3	TRBJ2-7	16
CSVEGRDTMFEQFF	TRBV29-1	TRBJ2-1	14
CASRLVGRGRYNEQFF	TRBV27	TRBJ2-1	16
CSGLDGVGTDTQYF	TRBV20-1	TRBJ2-3	14
CASSGGYYNEQFF	TRBV4-1	TRBJ2-1	13
CSARRRTSGGAGEQFF	TRBV20-1	NA	16
CASSYGARGHGYTF	TRBV6-2/TRBV6-3	TRBJ1-2	14
CASSFGVSADMEYF	TRBV12-3/TRBV12-4	TRBJ2-3	14
CASSLSGSRYEQFF	TRBV12-3/TRBV12-4	TRBJ2-1	14
CASSHPGQLHF	TRBV6-2/TRBV6-3	TRBJ1-6	11
CASSSLARGLGEQYF	TRBV11-2	NA	15
CASSVEDEQFF	TRBV9	TRBJ2-1	11
CASSPGGAGQQETQYF	TRBV7-9	TRBJ2-5	16
CASSAWGAQEKLFF	TRBV7-8	TRBJ1-4	14
CSARFAGGFLNEQFF	TRBV20-1	TRBJ2-1	15
CASSQARVEAFF	TRBV4-2	TRBJ1-1	12
CASSLGSGNEQYF	TRBV7-9	TRBJ2-7	13
CTSSLGLGAYEQYF	TRBV7-9	TRBJ2-7	14
CASSQEPRPYEQYF	TRBV4-2	NA	14
CSAPLSQAGYTF	TRBV20-1	TRBJ1-2	12
CASSPGTNTDTQYF	TRBV12-3/TRBV12-4	TRBJ2-3	14
CASSSGAPPDSQYF	TRBV7-6	TRBJ2-3	14
CASSQSDYTDTQYF	TRBV4-1	TRBJ2-3	14
CASSLEGRTYEQYF	TRBV7-2	TRBJ2-7	14
CASLGTGWTGANVLTF	TRBV28	TRBJ2-6	16
CASSNRGTSTEAFF	TRBV5-5	TRBJ1-1	14
CASSYSIRVGTYEQYF	TRBV6-5	TRBJ2-7	16
CASSLASENTEAFF	TRBV18	TRBJ1-1	14
CASSEEAGGLDNEQFF	TRBV10-2	TRBJ2-1	16
CASSAQTGGNEQFF	TRBV5-1	TRBJ2-1	14
CASSPAGAGANVLTF	TRBV18	TRBJ2-6	15
CASSPQSGGGLQETQYF	TRBV4-1	TRBJ2-5	17
CASSQTGVGELFF	TRBV12-3/TRBV12-4	TRBJ2-2	13
CATSDGYGYTF	TRBV24-1	TRBJ1-2	11
CASSFGPVPQYF	TRBV5-1	TRBJ2-3	12
CASSYSEGYSPLHF	TRBV6-6	TRBJ1-6	14
CASSLSGAGRIYEQYF	TRBV12-3/TRBV12-4	TRBJ2-7	16
CASSFDWGGTEAFF	TRBV11-2	TRBJ1-1	14
CATGTVNYGYTF	TRBV24-1	TRBJ1-2	12
CSAGLQNTGELFF	TRBV20-1	TRBJ2-2	13
CASSRDRGISGYTF	TRBV6-5	TRBJ1-2	14
CASSLDGGTGGETQYF	TRBV5-1	TRBJ2-5	16
CSTRPGTNSYNEQFF	TRBV29-1	TRBJ2-1	15